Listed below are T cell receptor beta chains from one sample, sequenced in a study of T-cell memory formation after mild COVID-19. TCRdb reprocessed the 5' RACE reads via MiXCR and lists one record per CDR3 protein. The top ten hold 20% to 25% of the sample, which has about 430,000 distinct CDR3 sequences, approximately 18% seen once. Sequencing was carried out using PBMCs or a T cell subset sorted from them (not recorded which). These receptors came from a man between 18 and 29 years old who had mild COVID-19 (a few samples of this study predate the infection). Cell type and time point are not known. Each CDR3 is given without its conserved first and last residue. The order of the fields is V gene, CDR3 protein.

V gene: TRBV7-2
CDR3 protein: ASSGATDTQY

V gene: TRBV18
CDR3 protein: ASSPTGTEGLKNTIY

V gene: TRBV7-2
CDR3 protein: ASSFYSQGQDEQF

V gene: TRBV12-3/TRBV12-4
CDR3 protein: ASSLAGGPVNEQF

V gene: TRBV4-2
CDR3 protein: ASSQGHLAGELF

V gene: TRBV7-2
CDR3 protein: ASSFSPEKGYEQY

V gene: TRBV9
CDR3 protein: ASSPRVVANTGELF

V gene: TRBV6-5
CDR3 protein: ASSGGDTETQY

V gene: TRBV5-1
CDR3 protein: ASSLAHTGNYGYT

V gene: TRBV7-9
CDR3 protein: ASSRGQGHNQPQH

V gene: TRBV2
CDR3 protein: ASSPKTYHSLGYT

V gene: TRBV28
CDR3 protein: ASSSDSPTAPLH

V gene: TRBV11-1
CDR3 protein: ASSLIRRGAYNEQL

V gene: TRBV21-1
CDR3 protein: ASSNIAGGSNEQF

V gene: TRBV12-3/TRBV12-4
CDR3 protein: ASSLGLAGANEQF

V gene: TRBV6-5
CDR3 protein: ASRPQGYGYT

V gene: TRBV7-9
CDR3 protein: ASKGLKGDSYEQY

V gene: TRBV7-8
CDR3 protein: ASSGVSSPETQY

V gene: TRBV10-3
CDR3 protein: AISESGRGSLETQY

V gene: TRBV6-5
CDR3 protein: ASRAVGYNEQF

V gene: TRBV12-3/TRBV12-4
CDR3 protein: ASSLADTYNEQF

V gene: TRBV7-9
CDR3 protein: AGSLASESPEAF

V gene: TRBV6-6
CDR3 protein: ASSFMGGTGAETQY

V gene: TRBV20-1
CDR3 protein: SASEPGGTYNEQF

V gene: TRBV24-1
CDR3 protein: ATSGRGSNNEQF

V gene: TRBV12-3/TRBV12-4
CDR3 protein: ASSHTGTIYNEQF

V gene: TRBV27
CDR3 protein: ASSHRLLAGSTDTQY

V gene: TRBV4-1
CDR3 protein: ASRSLTRNTEAF

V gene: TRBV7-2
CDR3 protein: ASSLRGVFSTEAF

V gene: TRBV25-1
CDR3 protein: ASSGPGYTQY

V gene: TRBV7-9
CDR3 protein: ASSLRRQGENEQF

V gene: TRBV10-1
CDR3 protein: ASSESSGLETQY

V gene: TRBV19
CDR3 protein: ASSIQTGTRAF